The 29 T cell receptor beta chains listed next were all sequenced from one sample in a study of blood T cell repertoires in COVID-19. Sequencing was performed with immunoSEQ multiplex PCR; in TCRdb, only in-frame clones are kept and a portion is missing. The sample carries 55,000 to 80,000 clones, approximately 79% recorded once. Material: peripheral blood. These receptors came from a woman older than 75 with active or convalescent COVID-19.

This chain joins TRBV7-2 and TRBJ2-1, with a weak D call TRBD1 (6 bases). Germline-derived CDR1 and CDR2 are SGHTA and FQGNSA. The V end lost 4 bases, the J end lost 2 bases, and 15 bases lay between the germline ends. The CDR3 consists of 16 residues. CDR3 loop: CASSSVSGATYNEQFF. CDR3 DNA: TGTGCCAGCAGCTCGGTATCAGGGGCAACCTACAATGAGCAGTTCTTC.

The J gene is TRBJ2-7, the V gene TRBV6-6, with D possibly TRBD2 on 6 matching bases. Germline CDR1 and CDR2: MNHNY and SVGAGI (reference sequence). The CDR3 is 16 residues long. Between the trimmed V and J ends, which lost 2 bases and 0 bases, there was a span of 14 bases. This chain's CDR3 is CASSYAGTQSSYEQYF. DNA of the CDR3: TGTGCCAGCAGTTACGCCGGGACTCAGAGCTCCTACGAGCAGTACTTC.

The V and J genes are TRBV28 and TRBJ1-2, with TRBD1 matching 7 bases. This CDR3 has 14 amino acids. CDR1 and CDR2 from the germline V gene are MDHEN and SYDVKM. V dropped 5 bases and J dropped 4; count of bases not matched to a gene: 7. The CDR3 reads CASSVYRDSYGYTF. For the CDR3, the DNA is TGTGCCAGCAGTGTTTACCGGGACAGCTATGGCTACACCTTC.

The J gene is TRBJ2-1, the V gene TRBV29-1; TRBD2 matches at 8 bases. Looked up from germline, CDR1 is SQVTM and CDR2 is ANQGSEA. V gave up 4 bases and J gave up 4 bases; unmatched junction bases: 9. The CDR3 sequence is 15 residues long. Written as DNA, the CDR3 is TGCAGCGTTGTTCTTGCGGGGGGCCGGTACAATGAGCAGTTCTTC. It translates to CSVVLAGGRYNEQFF.

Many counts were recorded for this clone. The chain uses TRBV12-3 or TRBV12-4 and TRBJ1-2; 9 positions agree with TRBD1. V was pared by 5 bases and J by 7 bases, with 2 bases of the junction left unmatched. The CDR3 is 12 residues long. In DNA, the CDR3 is TGTGCCAGCAGTAGGGACAGGGTTGGCTACACCTTC. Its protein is CASSRDRVGYTF.

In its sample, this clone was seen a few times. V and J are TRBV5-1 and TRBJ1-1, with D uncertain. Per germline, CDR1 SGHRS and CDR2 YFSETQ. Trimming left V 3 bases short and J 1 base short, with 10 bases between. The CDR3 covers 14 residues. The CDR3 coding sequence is TGCGCCAGCAGCTCCCGGGAGTCGAACACTGAAGCTTTCTTT. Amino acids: CASSSRESNTEAFF.

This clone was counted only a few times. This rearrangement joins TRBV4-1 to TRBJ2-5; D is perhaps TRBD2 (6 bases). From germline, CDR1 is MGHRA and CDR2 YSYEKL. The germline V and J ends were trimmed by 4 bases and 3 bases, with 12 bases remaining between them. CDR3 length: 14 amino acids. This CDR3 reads CASSPYSGEETQYF. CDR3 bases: TGCGCCAGCAGCCCATATAGCGGAGAAGAGACCCAGTACTTC.

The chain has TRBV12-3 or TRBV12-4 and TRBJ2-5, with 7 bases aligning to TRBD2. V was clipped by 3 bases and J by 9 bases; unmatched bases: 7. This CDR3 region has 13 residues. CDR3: CASSLGGTTSQYF. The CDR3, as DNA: TGTGCCAGCAGTTTGGGGGGGACTACTTCCCAGTACTTC.

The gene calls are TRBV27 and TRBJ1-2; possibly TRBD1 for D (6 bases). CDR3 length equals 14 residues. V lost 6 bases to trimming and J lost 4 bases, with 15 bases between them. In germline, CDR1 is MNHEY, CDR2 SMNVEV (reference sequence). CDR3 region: CASSLGGQGYGYTF. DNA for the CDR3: TGTGCCAGCAGCCTGGGGGGGCAGGGCTATGGCTACACCTTC.

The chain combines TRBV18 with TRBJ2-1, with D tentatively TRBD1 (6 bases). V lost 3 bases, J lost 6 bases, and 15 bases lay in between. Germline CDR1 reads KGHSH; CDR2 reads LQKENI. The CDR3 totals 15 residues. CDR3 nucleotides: TGTGCCAGCTCACCGGCCGTGGCAGGGGTCAATGAGCAGTTCTTC. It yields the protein CASSPAVAGVNEQFF.

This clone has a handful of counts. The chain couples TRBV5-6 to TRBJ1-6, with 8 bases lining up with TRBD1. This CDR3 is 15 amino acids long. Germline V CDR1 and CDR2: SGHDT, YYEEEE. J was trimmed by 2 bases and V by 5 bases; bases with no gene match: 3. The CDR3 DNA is TGTGCCAGCAGTCGGACAGGGCCCTATAATTCACCCCTCCACTTT. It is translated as CASSRTGPYNSPLHF. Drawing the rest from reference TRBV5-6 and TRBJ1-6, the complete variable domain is DAGVTQSPTHLIKTRGQQVTLRCSPKSGHDTVSWYQQALGQGPQFIFQYYEEEERQRGNFPDRFSGHQFPNYSSELNVNALLLGDSALYLCASSRTGPYNSPLHFGNGTRLTVT.

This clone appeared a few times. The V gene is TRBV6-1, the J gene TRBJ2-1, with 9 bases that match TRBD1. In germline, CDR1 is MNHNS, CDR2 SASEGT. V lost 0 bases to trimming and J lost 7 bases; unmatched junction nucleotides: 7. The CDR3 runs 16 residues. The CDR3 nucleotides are TGTGCCAGCAGTGAAGCCCACAGGGGGCGTGAAAATGAGCAGTTCTTC. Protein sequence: CASSEAHRGRENEQFF.

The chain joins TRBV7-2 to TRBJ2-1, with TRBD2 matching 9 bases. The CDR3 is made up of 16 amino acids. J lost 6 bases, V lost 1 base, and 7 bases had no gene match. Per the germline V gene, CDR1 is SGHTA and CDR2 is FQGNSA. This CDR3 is CASSLGGGGAVNEQFF. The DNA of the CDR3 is TGTGCCAGCAGCTTAGGGGGCGGGGGGGCGGTCAATGAGCAGTTCTTC. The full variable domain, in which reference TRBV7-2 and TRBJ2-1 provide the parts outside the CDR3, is GAGVSQSPSNKVTEKGKDVELRCDPISGHTALYWYRQSLGQGLEFLIYFQGNSAPDKSGLPSDRFSAERTGGSVSTLTIQRTQQEDSAVYLCASSLGGGGAVNEQFFGPGTRLTVL.

The CDR3: CASSQIQGAIEGYTF. As DNA, the CDR3 is TGTGCCAGCAGCCAAATACAGGGGGCTATAGAAGGCTACACCTTC. The chain links TRBV2 to TRBJ1-2, with 9 bases fitting TRBD1. This CDR3 contains 15 residues. Germline V gene data show CDR1 as SNHLY and CDR2 as FYNNEI. With V trimmed by 6 bases and J by 8 bases, 13 bases remained unmatched.

The CDR3 sequence: CASSLDSYGYTF. The CDR3 region has the DNA TGTGCCAGCAGCTTAGACAGCTATGGCTACACCTTC. The rearrangement links TRBV7-2 to TRBJ1-2; D gene ambiguous. The CDR3 loop spans 12 amino acids. Germline V gene data show CDR1 as SGHTA and CDR2 as FQGNSA. V lost 1 base, J lost 4 bases, and 4 bases lay in between. The full variable domain, in which reference TRBV7-2 and TRBJ1-2 provide the parts outside the CDR3, is GAGVSQSPSNKVTEKGKDVELRCDPISGHTALYWYRQSLGQGLEFLIYFQGNSAPDKSGLPSDRFSAERTGGSVSTLTIQRTQQEDSAVYLCASSLDSYGYTFGSGTRLTVV.

The DNA for the CDR3 is TGTGCCAGCAGAACAGGGACCGGAAACACCATATATTTT. This gives the protein CASRTGTGNTIYF. J is TRBJ1-3 and V is TRBV6-5; TRBD1 might be the D (6 bases). CDR3 length equals 13 residues. V was pared by 6 bases and J by 4 bases, with 10 bases between. Germline V gene data show CDR1 as MNHEY and CDR2 as SVGAGI.

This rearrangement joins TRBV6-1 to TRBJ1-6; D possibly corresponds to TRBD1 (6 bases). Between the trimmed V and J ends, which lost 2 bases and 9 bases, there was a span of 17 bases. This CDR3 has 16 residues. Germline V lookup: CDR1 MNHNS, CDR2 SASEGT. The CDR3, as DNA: TGTGCCAGCAGTGAAAATGCCAGGGGTAATAGTTCACCCCTCCACTTT. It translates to CASSENARGNSSPLHF.

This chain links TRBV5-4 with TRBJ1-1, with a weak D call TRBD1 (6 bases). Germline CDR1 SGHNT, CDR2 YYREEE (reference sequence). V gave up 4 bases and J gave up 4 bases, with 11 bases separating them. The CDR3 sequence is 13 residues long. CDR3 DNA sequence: TGTGCCAGCAGCGTGGGGGCTGGCACTGAAGCTTTCTTT. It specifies CASSVGAGTEAFF.

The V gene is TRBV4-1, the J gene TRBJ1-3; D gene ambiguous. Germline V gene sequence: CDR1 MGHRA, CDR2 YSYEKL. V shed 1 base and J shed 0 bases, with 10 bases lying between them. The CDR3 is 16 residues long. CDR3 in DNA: TGCGCCAGCAGCCAAGTTGGACTGAACTCTGGAAACACCATATATTTT. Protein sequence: CASSQVGLNSGNTIYF.

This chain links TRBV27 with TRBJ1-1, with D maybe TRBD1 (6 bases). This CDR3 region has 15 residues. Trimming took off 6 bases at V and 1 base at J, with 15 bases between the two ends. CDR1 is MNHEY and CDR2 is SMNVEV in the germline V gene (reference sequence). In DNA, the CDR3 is TGTGCCAGCAGCCGAGGTACAGGGCGGAACACTGAAGCTTTCTTT. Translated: CASSRGTGRNTEAFF.

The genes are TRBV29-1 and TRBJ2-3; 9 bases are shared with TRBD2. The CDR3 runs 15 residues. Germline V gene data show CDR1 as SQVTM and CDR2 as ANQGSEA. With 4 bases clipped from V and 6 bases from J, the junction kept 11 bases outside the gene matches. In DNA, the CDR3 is TGCAGCGTTGGGTACCGCGGGGGGGCAGGTGATACGCAGTATTTT. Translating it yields CSVGYRGGAGDTQYF.

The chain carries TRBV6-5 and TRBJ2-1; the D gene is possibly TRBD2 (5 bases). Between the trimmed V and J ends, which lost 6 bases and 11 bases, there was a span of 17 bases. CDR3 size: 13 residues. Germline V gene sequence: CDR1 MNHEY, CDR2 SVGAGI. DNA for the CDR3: TGTGCCAGCAGAAGGAACCTACCCGGGAAGCAGTTCTTC. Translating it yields CASRRNLPGKQFF.

CDR3 bases: TGTGCCTGGAGTCTCGGTGGGAGCTCCTATAATTCACCCCTCCACTTT. Translating gives CAWSLGGSSYNSPLHF. The rearrangement joins TRBV30 to TRBJ1-6; D gene ambiguous. Deletions cut 2 bases from V and 0 bases from J, with 11 bases between. The CDR3 is 16 residues long. The germline gives CDR1 GTSNPN, CDR2 SVGIG (reference sequence).

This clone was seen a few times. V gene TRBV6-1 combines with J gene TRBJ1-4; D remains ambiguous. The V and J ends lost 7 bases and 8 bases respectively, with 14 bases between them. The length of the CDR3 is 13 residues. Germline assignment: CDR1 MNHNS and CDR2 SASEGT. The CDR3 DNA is TGTGCCAGCAAGAGTAGTAACTCCGAAAAACTGTTTTTT. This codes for CASKSSNSEKLFF.

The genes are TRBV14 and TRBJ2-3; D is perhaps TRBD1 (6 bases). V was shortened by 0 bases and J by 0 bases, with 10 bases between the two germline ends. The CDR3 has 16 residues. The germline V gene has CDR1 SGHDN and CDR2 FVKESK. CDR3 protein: CASSQEFQGSTDTQYF. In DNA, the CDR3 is TGTGCCAGCAGCCAAGAATTCCAGGGGAGCACAGATACGCAGTATTTT. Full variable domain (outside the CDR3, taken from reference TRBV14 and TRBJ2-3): EAGVTQFPSHSVIEKGQTVTLRCDPISGHDNLYWYRRVMGKEIKFLLHFVKESKQDESGMPNNRFLAERTGGTYSTLKVQPAELEDSGVYFCASSQEFQGSTDTQYFGPGTRLTVL.

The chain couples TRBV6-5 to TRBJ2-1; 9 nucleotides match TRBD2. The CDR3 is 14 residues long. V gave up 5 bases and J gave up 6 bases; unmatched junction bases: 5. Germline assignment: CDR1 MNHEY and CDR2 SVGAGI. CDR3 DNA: TGTGCCAGCAGTCCTAGCGGGACGGCCAATGAGCAGTTCTTC. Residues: CASSPSGTANEQFF.

CDR3 protein: CASSLRDLNTEAFF. DNA for the CDR3: TGTGCCAGCAGCTTAAGGGACTTGAACACTGAAGCTTTCTTT. The chain combines TRBV11-3 with TRBJ1-1; D perhaps matches TRBD1 (5 bases). Germline values: CDR1 SGHNT, CDR2 YENEEA. The V and J ends lost 2 bases and 0 bases respectively, with 7 bases between them. This CDR3 is built from 14 residues.

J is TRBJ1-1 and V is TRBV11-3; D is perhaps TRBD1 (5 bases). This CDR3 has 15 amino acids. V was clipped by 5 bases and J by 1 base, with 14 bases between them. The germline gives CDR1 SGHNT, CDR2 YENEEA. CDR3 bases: TGTGCCAGCAGCCCGACCACCACAGGGAACACTGAAGCTTTCTTT. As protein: CASSPTTTGNTEAFF.

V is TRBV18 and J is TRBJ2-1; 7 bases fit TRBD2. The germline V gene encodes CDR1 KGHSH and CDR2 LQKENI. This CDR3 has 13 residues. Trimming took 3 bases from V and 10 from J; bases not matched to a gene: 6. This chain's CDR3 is CASSPPSSGEQFF. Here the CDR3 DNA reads TGTGCCAGCTCACCGCCCTCTAGCGGAGAGCAGTTCTTC. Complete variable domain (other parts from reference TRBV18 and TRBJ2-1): NAGVMQNPRHLVRRRGQEARLRCSPMKGHSHVYWYRQLPEEGLKFMVYLQKENIIDESGMPKERFSAEFPKEGPSILRIQQVVRGDSAAYFCASSPPSSGEQFFGPGTRLTVL.